This T cell receptor (beta chain) was recorded in a study of T cells in Graves' hyperthyroidism and ophthalmopathy. Whole-study findings and limits: Ophthalmopathy cases were set apart from stable hyperthyroidism by a 13 V-J model. Clonotypes that were expanded in thyroid above 0.001 mostly appeared in blood too.

Diagnostic decisions used clinical symptoms, serum thyroxine and TRAb, thyroid ultrasound and orbital computed tomography. Fresh peripheral blood, about 9.6 ml, yielded the PBMCs. Of note for this clonotype: Its specificity is not known.

RNA transcripts gave rise to amplified TCR beta CDR3 regions. A first-round RT-PCR of the TCR CDR3 used the HTBI primer set. TCRdb re-analysed the multiplex PCR reads in MiXCR, keeping a single row per CDR3 protein. The sample has a few hundred thousand distinct CDR3 sequences, 20% to 30% seen once. Germline V gene lookup returns CDR1 LNHDA and CDR2 SQIVND (reference sequence). The CDR3 has 15 amino acids. V lost 3 bases and J lost 0, with 10 bases in between. Material: blood. The J gene is TRBJ2-3, the V gene TRBV19; D gene uncertain. The sequence came from a middle-aged man with Graves' hyperthyroidism. The CDR3, as DNA: TGTGCCAGTAGTATCGTAGCCGGGAGCACAGATACGCAGTATTTT. It encodes CASSIVAGSTDTQYF.